One TCR beta chain is described in this entry. Its target antigen remains unknown. One base away lies a much larger clone, so this may be a sequencing read error. The entry originates in a study of T-cell reconstitution after alpha-beta-depleted transplantation in children (dated by TCRdb to 2016 to 2017). Broadly, across the study: Using TCR repertoire profiling, the study quantitatively followed how T-cell immune reconstitution unfolded in children after TCRalphabeta/CD19-depleted allogeneic hematopoietic cell transplantation.

Germline trimming: 6 bases from V, 9 bases from J; junction bases outside gene matches: 12. The cysteine opens and the phenylalanine closes a CDR3 of 14 amino acids. The CDR3 DNA has 42 bases and is translated from base 1. As encoded in the germline V gene (reference sequence), CDR1 is DFQATT while CDR2 is SNEGSKA. The library relied on PCR. For sequencing, an Illumina HiSeq 2500 was employed. TCR libraries were prepared with molecular barcoding, using unique molecular identifiers to normalize TCRbeta repertoire quantification. TCRdb applied fastp at Q25 and MiXCR to the public reads, then kept only in-frame beta chains. One record per CDR3 amino acid sequence lists the most common genes and DNA. The sample includes some 290,000 distinct CDR3 sequences, with nearly 10% observed a single time. The top ten hold about a tenth of the sample.

Recombination joined TRBV20-1 with TRBJ2-1; TRBD2 lines up with 9 middle nucleotides. Here the sequenced sample was PBMCs from the stem cell graft donor, taken from the stem cell graft. The sequence came from a human donor who donated a stem cell graft to a child with SCID. CDR3 protein: CSARRGGVVSEQFF. The DNA is TGCAGTGCCAGGCGCGGGGGGGTTGTGAGTGAGCAGTTCTTC.